This T cell receptor (beta chain) was documented in a study of PD-L1 blockade in urothelial cancer (dated by TCRdb to between 2016 and 2019). Regarding the research as a whole: Every patient began therapy in the mid-2010s and was given atezolizumab 1,200 mg intravenously every 3 weeks. Progression-free survival longer than 6 months counted as durable clinical benefit, and TCR features were additionally tested against both progression-free and overall survival. An ECOG performance status of 0 or 1 was recorded for the patients, and 0 to 3 prior chemotherapy regimens had been received by the patients. Blood samples yielded a median of roughly 150,000 T cells and some 80,000 unique TCRs, with median clonality roughly 0.084. Under 10 patients reached durable clinical benefit, while 20 patients did not. Pretreatment tumor samples, along with matched peripheral blood serially collected before and after atezolizumab treatment, were subjected to TCR sequencing. Whole exome sequencing and RNA sequencing of pretreatment tumors were performed alongside TCR sequencing in the same patients. The study was an exploratory multi-omic analysis of somatic, immune and clinical correlates of response to PD-L1 blockade with atezolizumab in urothelial cancer. Twenty-nine patients had pretreatment blood TCR-seq, 24 had at least one posttreatment blood collection, and 24 had tumor TCR-seq. Blood samples were analyzed at 3 weeks after treatment start (second dose) and at 6 weeks after treatment start. About 85% of the 29 patients were males with bladder-origin urothelial cancer, and about 60% of the 29 reported a prior smoking history.

Synthetic TCR analog templates were spiked into each PCR so that absolute template abundance could be estimated from read counts. TCRbeta CDR3 regions were amplified from genomic DNA with bias-controlled V and J gene primers using the immunoSEQ assay. Sequencing of rearranged TCRbeta segments was performed at approximately 20X coverage. In the paper's pipeline: Clustering was used to correct sequencing errors, and CDR3s were annotated against IMGT so that V, D and J genes could be assigned. Downstream analyses used only productive TCRbeta rearrangements, leaving out any out-of-frame or stop-codon sequences. Clonality was computed as one minus Shannon entropy normalized by the log of the number of unique productive sequences. Fisher's exact test with Benjamini-Hochberg correction, using a cutoff of adjusted p below 0.01, was how clones that differed between time points or between blood and tumor were identified. Not all clones reach the TCRdb copy of this immuneACCESS table, which keeps in-frame sequences only. Checked studies attribute under half of the gap to unresolved V genes and leave the rest unexplained. For V, J and clone size, that table is used; D and trimming come from the DNA. The sample has tens of thousands of clones on record, 85% of them singletons. Jointly, the top ten make up approximately 6.7% of the sample.

The study at large found these results: Because the sample size was small (n of about 31) and many of the analyses were exploratory, the results are meant to be hypothesis-generating. A pretreatment peripheral blood TCR clonality below the median was linked to improved progression-free and overall survival. Among patients with durable benefit, tumor-associated TCR clones showed greater expansion in peripheral blood 3 weeks after treatment started (n ≈ 21, p = 0.022).

The sample's time point label is to be understood as: pretreatment peripheral blood. A cohort of 25 to 35 patients with locally advanced or metastatic urothelial carcinoma, treated at Memorial Sloan Kettering on a trial protocol, was included. Peripheral blood mononuclear cells were collected from each patient pretreatment and during treatment, giving between 1 and 8 total time points per patient. The Qiagen DNeasy Blood extraction kit was used to purify genomic DNA from total PBMCs and tumor samples. Collected pretreatment and during treatment, PBMCs were isolated and stored as previously described. This clone was counted a few times. Its antigen is currently not known. Base qualities were left out, and no much larger clone turns up one base away. The germline V gene gives CDR1 as MDHEN and CDR2 as SYDVKM. V is cut by 6 bases and J by 5 bases, and the space between the germline ends is 22 bases. Including cysteine and phenylalanine, the CDR3 has 16 amino acids. CDR3 DNA only is kept here, 48 bases in frame from base 1.

The sequence was obtained from a man aged 35-49 years with urothelial cancer. The chain employs TRBV28 and TRBJ1-1, with no confidently assigned D gene. The starting material was PBMCs, obtained around atezolizumab (anti-PD-L1) treatment. The encoded CDR3 is CASSPRRRLGGTEAFF. The DNA reads TGTGCCAGCAGCCCCCGGCGGAGGCTCGGTGGAACTGAAGCTTTCTTT.